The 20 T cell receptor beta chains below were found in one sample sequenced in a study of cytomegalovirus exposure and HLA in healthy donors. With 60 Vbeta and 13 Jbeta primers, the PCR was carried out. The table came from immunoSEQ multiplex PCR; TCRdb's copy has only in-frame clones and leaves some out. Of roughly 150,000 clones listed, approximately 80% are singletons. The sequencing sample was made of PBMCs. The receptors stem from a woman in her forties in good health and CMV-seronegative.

In nucleotides, the CDR3 is TGTGCCAGCAAATGGGACAGGGGGTACGACGAGCAGTACTTC. Its protein is CASKWDRGYDEQYF. The J gene is TRBJ2-7, the V gene TRBV7-9, with 11 bases aligning to TRBD1. Germline CDR1 and CDR2: SEHNR and FQNEAQ (reference sequence). This CDR3 spans 14 amino acids. V dropped 7 bases and J dropped 5; count of bases not matched to a gene: 7.

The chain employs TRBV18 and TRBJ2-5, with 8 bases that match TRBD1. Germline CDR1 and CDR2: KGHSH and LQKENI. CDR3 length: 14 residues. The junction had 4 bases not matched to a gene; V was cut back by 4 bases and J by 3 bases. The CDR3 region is CASSRLDREETQYF. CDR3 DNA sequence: TGTGCCAGCTCACGATTGGACAGGGAAGAGACCCAGTACTTC.

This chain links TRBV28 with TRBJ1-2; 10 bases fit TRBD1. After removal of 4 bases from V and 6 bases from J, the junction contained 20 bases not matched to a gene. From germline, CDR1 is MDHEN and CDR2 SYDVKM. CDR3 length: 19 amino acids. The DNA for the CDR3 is TGTGCCAGCAGTTCCCAGAGCCTCGGTGGCGGGACAGGGGTAAATGGCTACACCTTC. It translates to CASSSQSLGGGTGVNGYTF.

CDR3 nucleotide sequence: TGCGCCAGCAGCCCTACAGATAGCTCCTACGAGCAGTACTTC. The encoded protein is CASSPTDSSYEQYF. The rearrangement joins TRBV4-3 to TRBJ2-7; D gene ambiguous. Trimming removed 4 bases from V and 0 bases from J, with 10 bases in between. Germline V lookup: CDR1 LGHNA, CDR2 YSLEER. The CDR3 has 14 residues.

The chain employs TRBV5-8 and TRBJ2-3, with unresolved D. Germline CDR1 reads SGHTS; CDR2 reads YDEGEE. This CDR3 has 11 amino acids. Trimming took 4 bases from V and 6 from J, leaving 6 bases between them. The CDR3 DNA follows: TGTGCCAGCAGCCTTTATGATACGCAGTATTTT. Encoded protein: CASSLYDTQYF.

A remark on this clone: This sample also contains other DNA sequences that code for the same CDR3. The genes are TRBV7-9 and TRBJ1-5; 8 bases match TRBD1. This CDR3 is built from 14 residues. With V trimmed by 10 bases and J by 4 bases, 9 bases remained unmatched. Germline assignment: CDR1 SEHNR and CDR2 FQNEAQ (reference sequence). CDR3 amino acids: CATVPTGENQPQHF. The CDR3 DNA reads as TGTGCCACCGTCCCGACAGGGGAAAATCAGCCCCAGCATTTT.

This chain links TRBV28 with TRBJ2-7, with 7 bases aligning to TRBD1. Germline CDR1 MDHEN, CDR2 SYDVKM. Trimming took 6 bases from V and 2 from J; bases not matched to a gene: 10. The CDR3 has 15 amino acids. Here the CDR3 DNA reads TGTGCCAGCAGCCACCCCGGGACAGCTACCTACGAGCAGTACTTC. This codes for CASSHPGTATYEQYF.

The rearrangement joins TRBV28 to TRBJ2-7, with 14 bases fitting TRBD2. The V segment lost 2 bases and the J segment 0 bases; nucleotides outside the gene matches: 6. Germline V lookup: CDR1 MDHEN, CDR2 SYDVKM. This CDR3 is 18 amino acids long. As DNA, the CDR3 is TGTGCCAGCAGTTTACCATTGGGACTAGCGGGGGCCTCCTACGAGCAGTACTTC. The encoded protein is CASSLPLGLAGASYEQYF. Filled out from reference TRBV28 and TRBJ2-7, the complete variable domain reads DVKVTQSSRYLVKRTGEKVFLECVQDMDHENMFWYRQDPGLGLRLIYFSYDVKMKEKGDIPEGYSVSREKKERFSLILESASTNQTSMYLCASSLPLGLAGASYEQYFGPGTRLTVT.

DNA for the CDR3: TGTGCCTGGAAGCGGAAAGGCAATCAGCCCCAGCATTTT. Protein sequence: CAWKRKGNQPQHF. V gene TRBV30 combines with J gene TRBJ1-5; D call uncertain. The length of the CDR3 is 13 residues. Germline CDR1 reads GTSNPN; CDR2 reads SVGIG (reference sequence). Trimming removed 4 bases at V and 2 bases at J, with 9 bases between.

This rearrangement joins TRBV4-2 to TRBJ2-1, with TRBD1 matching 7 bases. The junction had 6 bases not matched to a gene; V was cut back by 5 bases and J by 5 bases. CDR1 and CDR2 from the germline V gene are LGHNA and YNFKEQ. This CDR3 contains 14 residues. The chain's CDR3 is CASSATGNNNEQFF. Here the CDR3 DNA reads TGTGCCAGCAGCGCGACAGGGAATAACAATGAGCAGTTCTTC.

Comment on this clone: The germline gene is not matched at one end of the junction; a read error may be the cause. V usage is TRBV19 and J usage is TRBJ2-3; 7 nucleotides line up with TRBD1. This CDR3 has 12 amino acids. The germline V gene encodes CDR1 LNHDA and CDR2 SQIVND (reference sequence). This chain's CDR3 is CASTGGTDTQYF. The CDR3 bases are TGTGCAAGTACAGGGGGCACAGATACGCAGTATTTT.

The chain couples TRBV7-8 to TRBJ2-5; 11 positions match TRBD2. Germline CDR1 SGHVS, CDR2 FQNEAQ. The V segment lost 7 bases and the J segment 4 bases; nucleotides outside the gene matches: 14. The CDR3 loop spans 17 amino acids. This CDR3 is CASNPRATSGKRETQYF. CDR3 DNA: TGTGCCAGCAACCCGAGGGCGACTAGCGGGAAAAGAGAGACCCAGTACTTC.

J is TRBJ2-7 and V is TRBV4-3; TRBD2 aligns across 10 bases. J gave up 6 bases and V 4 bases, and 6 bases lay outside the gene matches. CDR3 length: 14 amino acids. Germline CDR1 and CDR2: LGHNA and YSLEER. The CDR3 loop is CASSLLAGDPEQYF. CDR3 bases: TGCGCCAGCAGCCTCCTAGCGGGAGACCCCGAGCAGTACTTC.

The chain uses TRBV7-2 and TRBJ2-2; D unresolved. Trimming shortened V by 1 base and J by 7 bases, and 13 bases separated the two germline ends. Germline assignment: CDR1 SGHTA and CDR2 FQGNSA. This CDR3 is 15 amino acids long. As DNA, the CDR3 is TGTGCCAGCAGCTTAGTAGGCGGTAGTGGCGGGGAGCTGTTTTTT. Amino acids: CASSLVGGSGGELFF.

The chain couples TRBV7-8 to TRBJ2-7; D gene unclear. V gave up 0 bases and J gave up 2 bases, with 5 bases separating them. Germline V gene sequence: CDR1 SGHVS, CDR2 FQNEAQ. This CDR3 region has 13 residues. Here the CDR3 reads CASSLAVAYEQYF. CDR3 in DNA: TGTGCCAGCAGCTTAGCGGTAGCCTACGAGCAGTACTTC.

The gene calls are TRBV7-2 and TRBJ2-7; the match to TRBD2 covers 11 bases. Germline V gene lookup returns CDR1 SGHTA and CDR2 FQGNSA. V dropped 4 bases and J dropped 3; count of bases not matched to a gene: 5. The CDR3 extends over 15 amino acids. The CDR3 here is CASSSTSGRIYEQYF. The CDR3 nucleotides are TGTGCCAGCAGCTCCACTAGCGGGAGAATCTACGAGCAGTACTTC.

In DNA, the CDR3 is TGTGCCAGCAGCTTAGCCGGGGTTAACACCATATATTTT. It specifies CASSLAGVNTIYF. The chain employs TRBV11-2 and TRBJ1-3; unclear D gene. The germline V gene has CDR1 SGHAT and CDR2 FQNNGV. This CDR3 spans 13 amino acids. The V end was cut by 1 base, the J end by 7 bases, with 8 bases between.

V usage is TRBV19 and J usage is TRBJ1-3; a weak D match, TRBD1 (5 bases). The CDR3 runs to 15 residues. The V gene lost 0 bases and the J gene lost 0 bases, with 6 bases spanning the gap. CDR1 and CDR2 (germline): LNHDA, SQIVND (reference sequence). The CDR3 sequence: CASSIEDSSGNTIYF. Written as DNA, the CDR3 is TGTGCCAGTAGTATAGAAGACAGCTCTGGAAACACCATATATTTT.

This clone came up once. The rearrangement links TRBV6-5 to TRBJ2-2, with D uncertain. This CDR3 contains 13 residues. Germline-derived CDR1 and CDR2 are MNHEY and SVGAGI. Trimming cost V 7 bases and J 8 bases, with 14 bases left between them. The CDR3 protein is CASTLRVRGELFF. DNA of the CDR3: TGTGCCAGCACCTTAAGAGTGAGAGGGGAGCTGTTTTTT.

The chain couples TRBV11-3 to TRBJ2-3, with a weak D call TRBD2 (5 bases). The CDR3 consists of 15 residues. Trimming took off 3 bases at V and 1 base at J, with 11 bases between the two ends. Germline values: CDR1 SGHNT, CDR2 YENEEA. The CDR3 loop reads CASSLRSSGTDTQYF. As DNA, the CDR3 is TGTGCCAGCAGCTTGAGGAGTAGCGGCACAGATACGCAGTATTTT.